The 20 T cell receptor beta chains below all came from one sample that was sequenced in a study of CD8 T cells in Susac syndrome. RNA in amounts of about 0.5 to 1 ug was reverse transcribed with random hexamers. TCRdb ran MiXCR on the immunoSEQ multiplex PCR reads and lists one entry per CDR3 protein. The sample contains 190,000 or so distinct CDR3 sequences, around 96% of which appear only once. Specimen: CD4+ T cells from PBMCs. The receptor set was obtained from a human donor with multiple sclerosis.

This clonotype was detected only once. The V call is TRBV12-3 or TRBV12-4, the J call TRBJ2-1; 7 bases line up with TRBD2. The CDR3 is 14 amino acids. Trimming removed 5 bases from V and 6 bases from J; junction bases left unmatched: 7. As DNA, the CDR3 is TGTGCCAGCAGTGCCGGACTAGTTGGCAATGAGCAGTTCTTC. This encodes CASSAGLVGNEQFF.

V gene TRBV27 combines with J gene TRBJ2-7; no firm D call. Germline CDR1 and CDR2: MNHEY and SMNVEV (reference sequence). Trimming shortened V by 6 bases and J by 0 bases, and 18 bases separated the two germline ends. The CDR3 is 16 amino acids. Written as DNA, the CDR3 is TGTGCCAGCAGCCCTGCCCTTGGCGGCCGCTCCTACGAGCAGTACTTC. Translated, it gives CASSPALGGRSYEQYF.

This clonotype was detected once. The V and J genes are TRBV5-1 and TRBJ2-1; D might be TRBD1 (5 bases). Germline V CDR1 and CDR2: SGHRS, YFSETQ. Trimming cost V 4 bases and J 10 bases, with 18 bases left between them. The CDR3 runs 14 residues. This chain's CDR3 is CASSPWAPGAEQFF. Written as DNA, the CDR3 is TGCGCCAGCAGCCCATGGGCCCCTGGGGCCGAGCAGTTCTTC.

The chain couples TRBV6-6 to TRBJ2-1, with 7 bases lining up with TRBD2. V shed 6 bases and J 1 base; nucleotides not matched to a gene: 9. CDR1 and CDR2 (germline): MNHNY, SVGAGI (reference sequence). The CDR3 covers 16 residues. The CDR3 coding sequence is TGTGCCAGCAGGGCCGGCGGGAGCGGGTCCTACAATGAGCAGTTCTTC. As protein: CASRAGGSGSYNEQFF.

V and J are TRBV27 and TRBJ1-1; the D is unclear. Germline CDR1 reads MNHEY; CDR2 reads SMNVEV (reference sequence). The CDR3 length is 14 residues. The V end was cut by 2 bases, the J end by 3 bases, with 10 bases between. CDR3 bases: TGTGCCAGCAGTTTAGGTGGCCAGGACACTGAAGCTTTCTTT. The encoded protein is CASSLGGQDTEAFF.

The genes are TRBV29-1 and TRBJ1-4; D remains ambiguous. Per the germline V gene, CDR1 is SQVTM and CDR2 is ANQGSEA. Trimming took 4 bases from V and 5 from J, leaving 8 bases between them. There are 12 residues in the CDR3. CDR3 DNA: TGCAGCGTTGGGCGGAGCAATGAAAAACTGTTTTTT. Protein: CSVGRSNEKLFF.

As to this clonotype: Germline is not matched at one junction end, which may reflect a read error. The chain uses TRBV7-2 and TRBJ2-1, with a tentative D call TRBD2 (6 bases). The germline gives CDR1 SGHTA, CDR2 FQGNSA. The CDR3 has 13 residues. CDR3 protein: CASTPRGSGAVVF. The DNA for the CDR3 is TGTGCCAGCACCCCCCGGGGTAGCGGTGCGGTGGTCTTC.

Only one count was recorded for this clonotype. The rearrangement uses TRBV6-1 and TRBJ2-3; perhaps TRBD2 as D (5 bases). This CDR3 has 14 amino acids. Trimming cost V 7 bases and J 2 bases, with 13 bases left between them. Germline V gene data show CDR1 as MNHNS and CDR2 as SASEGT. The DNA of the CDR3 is TGTGCCAGCAAGACTACTCACTCCACAGATACGCAGTATTTT. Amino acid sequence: CASKTTHSTDTQYF.

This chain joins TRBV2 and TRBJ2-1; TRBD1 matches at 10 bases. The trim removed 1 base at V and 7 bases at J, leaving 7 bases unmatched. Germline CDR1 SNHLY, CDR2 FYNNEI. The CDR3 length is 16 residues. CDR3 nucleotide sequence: TGTGCCAGCAGTGAAGGGAGGTGGGGACAGGGGAATGAGCAGTTCTTC. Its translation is CASSEGRWGQGNEQFF.

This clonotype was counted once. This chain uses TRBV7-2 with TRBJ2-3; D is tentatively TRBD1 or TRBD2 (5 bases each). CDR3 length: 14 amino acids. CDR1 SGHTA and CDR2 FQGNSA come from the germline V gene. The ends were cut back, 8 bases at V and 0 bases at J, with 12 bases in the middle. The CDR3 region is CASAPGRSTDTQYF. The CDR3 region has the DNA TGTGCCAGCGCCCCGGGGCGAAGCACAGATACGCAGTATTTT.

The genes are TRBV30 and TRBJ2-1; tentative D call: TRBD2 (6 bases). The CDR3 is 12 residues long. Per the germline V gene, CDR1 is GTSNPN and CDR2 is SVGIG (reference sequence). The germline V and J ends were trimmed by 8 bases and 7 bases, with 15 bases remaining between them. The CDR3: CAGGTSWNEQFF. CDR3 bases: TGTGCCGGGGGGACTTCGTGGAATGAGCAGTTCTTC. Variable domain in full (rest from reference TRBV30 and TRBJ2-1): SQTIHQWPATLVQPVGSPLSLECTVEGTSNPNLYWYRQAAGRGLQLLFYSVGIGQISSEVPQNLSASRPQDRQFILSSKKLLLSDSGFYLCAGGTSWNEQFFGPGTRLTVL.

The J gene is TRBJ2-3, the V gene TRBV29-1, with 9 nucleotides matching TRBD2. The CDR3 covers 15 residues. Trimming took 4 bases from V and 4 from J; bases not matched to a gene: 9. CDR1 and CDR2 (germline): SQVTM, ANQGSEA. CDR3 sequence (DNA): TGCAGCGTTGCCCTAGCGGGAAGGAATGCAGATACGCAGTATTTT. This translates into CSVALAGRNADTQYF.

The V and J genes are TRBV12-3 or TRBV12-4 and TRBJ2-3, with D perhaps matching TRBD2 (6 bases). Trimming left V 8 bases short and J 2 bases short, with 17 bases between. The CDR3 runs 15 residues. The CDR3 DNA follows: TGTGCCAGCGCCCCAGGAGGGGCCTCCACAGATACGCAGTATTTT. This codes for CASAPGGASTDTQYF.

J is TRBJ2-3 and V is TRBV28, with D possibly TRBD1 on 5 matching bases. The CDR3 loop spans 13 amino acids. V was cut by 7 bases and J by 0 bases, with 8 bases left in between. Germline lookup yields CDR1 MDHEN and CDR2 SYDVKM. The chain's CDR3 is CASNWGSTDTQYF. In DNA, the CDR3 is TGTGCCAGCAATTGGGGCAGCACAGATACGCAGTATTTT.

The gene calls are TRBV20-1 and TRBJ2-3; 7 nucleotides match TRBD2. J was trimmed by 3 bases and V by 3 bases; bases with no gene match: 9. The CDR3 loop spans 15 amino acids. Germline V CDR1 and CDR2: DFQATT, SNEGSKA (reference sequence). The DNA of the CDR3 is TGCAGTGCTAGCGCGACTAGCAGTCTGACAGATACGCAGTATTTT. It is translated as CSASATSSLTDTQYF.

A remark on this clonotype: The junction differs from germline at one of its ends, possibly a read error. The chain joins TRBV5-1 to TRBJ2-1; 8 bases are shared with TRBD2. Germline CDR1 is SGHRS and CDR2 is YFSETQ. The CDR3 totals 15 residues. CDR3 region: CASSLGAGEYNEQFF. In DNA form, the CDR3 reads TGCGCCAGCAGTTTGGGAGCGGGAGAGTACAATGAGCAGTTCTTC.

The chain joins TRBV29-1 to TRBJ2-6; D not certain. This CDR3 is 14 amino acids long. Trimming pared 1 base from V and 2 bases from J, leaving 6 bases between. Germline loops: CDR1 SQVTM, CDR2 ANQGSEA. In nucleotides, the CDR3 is TGCAGCGTTGAAGGTGGAGCTGGGGCCAACGTCCTGACTTTC. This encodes CSVEGGAGANVLTF.

The CDR3 region is CASRHRNYNEQFF. CDR3 DNA: TGTGCCAGCAGACACAGGAACTACAATGAGCAGTTCTTC. The rearrangement links TRBV7-2 to TRBJ2-1; possibly TRBD1 for D (5 bases). CDR3 length equals 13 residues. From germline, CDR1 is SGHTA and CDR2 FQGNSA. V shed 6 bases and J shed 3 bases, with 9 bases lying between them.

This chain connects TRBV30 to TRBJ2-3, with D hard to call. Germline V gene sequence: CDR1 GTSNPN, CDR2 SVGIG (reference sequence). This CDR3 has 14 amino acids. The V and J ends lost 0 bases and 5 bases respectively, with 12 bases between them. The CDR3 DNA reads TGTGCCTGGAGTGTAGGTAGTTTAGGAGATACGCAGTATTTT. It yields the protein CAWSVGSLGDTQYF.

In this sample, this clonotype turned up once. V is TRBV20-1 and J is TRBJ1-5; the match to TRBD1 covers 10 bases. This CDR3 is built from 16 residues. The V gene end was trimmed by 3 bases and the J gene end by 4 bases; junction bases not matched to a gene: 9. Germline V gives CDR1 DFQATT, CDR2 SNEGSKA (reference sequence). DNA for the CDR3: TGCAGTGCTAGGGGTTGGACAGGGGGACGAAATCAGCCCCAGCATTTT. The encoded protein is CSARGWTGGRNQPQHF.